These 18 T cell receptor beta chains share one sample of origin, sequenced in a study of radiotherapy plus CTLA-4 blockade in lung cancer. Measured with immunoSEQ multiplex PCR; TCRdb has only the in-frame clones, and not every one. Among 90,000 to 150,000 clones listed, 78% were seen once. The sequences come from peripheral blood, collected from a patient treated with radiotherapy plus ipilimumab. These receptors were taken from a human donor with non-small cell lung cancer who had a partial response to radiotherapy plus ipilimumab.

The chain uses TRBV30 and TRBJ2-3; D is ambiguous. The germline V gene encodes CDR1 GTSNPN and CDR2 SVGIG (reference sequence). V was trimmed by 4 bases and J by 4 bases, leaving 6 bases between them. The CDR3 consists of 11 residues. CDR3 bases: TGTGCCTGGACCGTAGCAGATACGCAGTATTTT. The encoded protein is CAWTVADTQYF. The entire variable domain, with the rest obtained from reference TRBV30 and TRBJ2-3, is as follows: SQTIHQWPATLVQPVGSPLSLECTVEGTSNPNLYWYRQAAGRGLQLLFYSVGIGQISSEVPQNLSASRPQDRQFILSSKKLLLSDSGFYLCAWTVADTQYFGPGTRLTVL.

V gene TRBV6-1 combines with J gene TRBJ2-5, with D unclear. The CDR3 length is 15 residues. V lost 0 bases and J lost 10, with 18 bases in between. CDR1 MNHNS and CDR2 SASEGT come from the germline V gene. The CDR3 spells CASSEARNRAHDQYF. The CDR3 nucleotides are TGTGCCAGCAGTGAAGCACGAAACAGAGCCCACGACCAGTACTTC.

Only a few counts were recorded for this clone. The CDR3 DNA follows: TGTGCCAGCAGCTCGGGGGGTGGGGATCAGCCCCAGCATTTT. Its translation: CASSSGGGDQPQHF. The V gene is TRBV5-4, the J gene TRBJ1-5; D possibly corresponds to TRBD1 (5 bases). This CDR3 spans 14 amino acids. V lost 3 bases, J lost 5 bases, and 12 bases lay in between. The germline V gene has CDR1 SGHNT and CDR2 YYREEE (reference sequence).

The rearrangement joins TRBV15 to TRBJ2-7; D possibly corresponds to TRBD2 (5 bases). CDR3 length: 14 amino acids. The germline CDR1 and CDR2 sequences are LNHNV and YYDKDF (reference sequence). Trimming took off 0 bases at V and 3 bases at J, with 9 bases between the two ends. The CDR3: CATSRDTGSYEQYV. The CDR3 DNA is TGTGCCACCAGCAGAGATACGGGGAGCTACGAGCAGTACGTC.

A few counts support this clone. This chain joins TRBV7-2 and TRBJ1-1; D unresolved. CDR3 length equals 14 residues. Germline V gene lookup returns CDR1 SGHTA and CDR2 FQGNSA. V was pared by 6 bases and J by 4 bases, with 15 bases between. In nucleotides, the CDR3 is TGTGCCAGCAGACCTTTTGTCACGGGCACTGAAGCTTTCTTT. As protein: CASRPFVTGTEAFF.

The chain employs TRBV7-3 and TRBJ2-1; TRBD2 matches at 8 bases. This CDR3 comprises 14 residues. Germline values: CDR1 SGHTA, CDR2 FQGTGA. The trim removed 5 bases at V and 6 bases at J, leaving 6 bases unmatched. Here the CDR3 reads CASSPGGAGNEQFF. The CDR3 DNA is TGTGCCAGCAGCCCCGGGGGGGCGGGCAATGAGCAGTTCTTC.

This clone has a handful of counts. V is TRBV15 and J is TRBJ2-3; TRBD1 matches 8 bases. The CDR3 extends over 15 amino acids. CDR1 and CDR2 from the germline V gene are LNHNV and YYDKDF (reference sequence). V lost 3 bases, J lost 0 bases, and 2 bases stayed unmatched. The CDR3 region is CATSRWTGSTDTQYF. The CDR3 bases are TGTGCCACCAGCAGGTGGACAGGGAGCACAGATACGCAGTATTTT.

The V call is TRBV5-1, the J call TRBJ1-1; 8 nucleotides line up with TRBD1. This CDR3 comprises 13 residues. The germline V gene has CDR1 SGHRS and CDR2 YFSETQ. V lost 4 bases and J lost 11; bases outside the gene matches: 10. The CDR3 sequence: CASSTGQGVEAFF. DNA of the CDR3: TGCGCCAGCAGCACTGGACAGGGTGTAGAGGCTTTCTTT.

The chain uses TRBV27 and TRBJ2-3; TRBD2 matches 11 bases. Germline values: CDR1 MNHEY, CDR2 SMNVEV (reference sequence). The junction had 12 bases not matched to a gene; V was cut back by 5 bases and J by 2 bases. The CDR3 length is 18 residues. The CDR3 sequence: CASSRTSGSLLLTDTQYF. CDR3 coding DNA: TGTGCCAGCAGTCGGACTAGCGGGTCCCTCTTACTCACAGATACGCAGTATTTT.

The chain employs TRBV11-2 and TRBJ2-3, with 11 bases identical to TRBD2. The length of the CDR3 is 15 residues. Germline V lookup: CDR1 SGHAT, CDR2 FQNNGV. With V trimmed by 5 bases and J by 6 bases, 7 bases remained unmatched. This chain's CDR3 is CASSVAGGRGDTQYF. The CDR3 region has the DNA TGTGCCAGCAGCGTAGCGGGAGGGCGGGGGGATACGCAGTATTTT.

The gene calls are TRBV7-8 and TRBJ1-5; the D is unclear. This CDR3 region has 15 residues. Per germline, CDR1 SGHVS and CDR2 FQNEAQ. V dropped 5 bases and J dropped 0 bases, with 11 bases sitting between them. CDR3 bases: TGTGCCAGCAGCAACCCTCGGGGTAGCAATCAGCCCCAGCATTTT. Protein sequence: CASSNPRGSNQPQHF.

This chain links TRBV6-1 with TRBJ1-2; possibly TRBD1 for D (5 bases). The germline gives CDR1 MNHNS, CDR2 SASEGT. V lost 2 bases and J lost 1, with 17 bases in between. There are 17 residues in the CDR3. The CDR3 loop is CASSELWQGKCNYGYTF. The CDR3 DNA follows: TGTGCCAGCAGTGAATTGTGGCAGGGAAAGTGTAACTATGGCTACACCTTC.

The chain uses TRBV7-9 and TRBJ2-2, with TRBD1 identical over 7 bases. CDR1 and CDR2 from the germline V gene are SEHNR and FQNEAQ (reference sequence). Trimming cost V 6 bases and J 0 bases; bases outside gene matches: 4. The CDR3 has 15 residues. This CDR3 reads CASSLGQSNTGELFF. The CDR3 coding sequence is TGTGCCAGCAGTTTGGGACAGTCGAACACCGGGGAGCTGTTTTTT.

The sample holds a few counts of this clone. The identical CDR3 is also encoded by other nucleotide sequences in the sample. V gene TRBV7-2 combines with J gene TRBJ1-1; the match to TRBD1 covers 11 bases. The CDR3 covers 16 residues. Germline V CDR1 and CDR2: SGHTA, FQGNSA. V lost 4 bases and J lost 5; bases outside the gene matches: 9. Written as DNA, the CDR3 is TGTGCCAGCAGCTCCTGGACAGGGGGCCGGAGAACTGAAGCTTTCTTT. This translates into CASSSWTGGRRTEAFF.

This clone was recorded a few times. J is TRBJ2-1 and V is TRBV4-3, with 8 nucleotides matching TRBD1. V gave up 0 bases and J gave up 6 bases; unmatched junction bases: 16. From germline, CDR1 is LGHNA and CDR2 YSLEER. This CDR3 spans 19 amino acids. This CDR3 is CASSQDAVVPGQGFNEQFF. CDR3 sequence (DNA): TGCGCCAGCAGCCAAGATGCGGTCGTGCCAGGACAGGGCTTCAATGAGCAGTTCTTC.

The chain carries TRBV19 and TRBJ2-1, with 9 bases aligning to TRBD2. The CDR3 runs to 16 residues. Trimming cost V 5 bases and J 0 bases; bases outside gene matches: 5. Germline CDR1 reads LNHDA; CDR2 reads SQIVND (reference sequence). CDR3 sequence: CASSRRSGSSYNEQFF. In DNA, the CDR3 is TGTGCCAGTAGTCGGCGTAGCGGGAGCTCCTACAATGAGCAGTTCTTC.

CDR3 DNA: TGTGCCACCAGCAGATCCCTAGCGGTCCAAGAGACCCAGTACTTC. The encoded protein is CATSRSLAVQETQYF. The chain is built from TRBV15 and TRBJ2-5, with TRBD2 matching 7 bases. The CDR3 consists of 15 residues. V lost 2 bases, J lost 1 base, and 4 bases stayed unmatched. CDR1 is LNHNV, CDR2 YYDKDF, per germline (reference sequence).

The V and J genes are TRBV5-1 and TRBJ1-5; D gene uncertain. The V end was cut by 5 bases, the J end by 2 bases, with 5 bases between. CDR1 and CDR2 (germline): SGHRS, YFSETQ. The CDR3 consists of 12 residues. The CDR3 sequence: CASREGNQPQHF. The CDR3 DNA sequence: TGCGCCAGCAGAGAGGGCAATCAGCCCCAGCATTTT.